This T cell receptor beta chain stems from a study of vaccination effects on CD4 cells after COVID-19 (dated by TCRdb to between 2021 and 2023). Background for the entire study: Two doses of either the BNT162b2 or the mRNA-1273 mRNA SARS-CoV-2 vaccine were administered to participants. SARS-CoV-2 spike-specific CD4+ TCR repertoires were compared before and after mRNA vaccination in COVID-19 convalescent patients and in infection-naive vaccine recipients. A total of roughly 9 COVID-19 convalescent patients and several SARS-CoV-2-naive healthy vaccine recipients were included in the full study. The Oncomine TCR Beta short-read assay on an Illumina iSeq 100 was used to sequence cultures from other donors in the study.

Library preparation employed the immunoSEQ multiplex PCR assay. DNA from the cultured and isolated CD4+ T cells underwent TCR beta CDR3 sequencing. The source study handled its data this way. Non-productive TCR sequences were removed and reads were trimmed to the CDR3 region, keeping CDR3s of at least 7 amino acids. The MANAFEST web app was used to pick out antigen-specific clonotypes by comparing their expansion in peptide wells with that in reference cultures. To count as positive, a clone had to show expansion at FDR<0.05 compared with the reference and with all other wells, an odds ratio above 5, and a frequency above 0.1% in two replicate wells. A clonotype was called cross-reactive if it was significantly expanded both in SARS-CoV-2 spike wells and in at least one common cold coronavirus spike condition. Levenshtein distance calculated with the stringdist R package was used to assess CDR3 similarity, and unrooted trees were constructed with ape in R 3.6.1. This is the immuneACCESS table as TCRdb keeps it, with only in-frame sequences that have V and J called. A part of the clones is gone; compared with another copy, unresolved V genes explain less than half, and the rest is unexplained. V, J and clone size are those of that table, while D and trimming were read from the DNA. In all, the sample holds 26,000 or so clones, and 73% of those were seen once. Roughly 22% of the sample is held by the ten biggest clonotypes.

Study-wide findings and limitations: The study was limited by a small number of convalescent patients and lacked early post-infection timepoints. Among healthy vaccine recipients, nearly all vaccine-induced clones were SARS-CoV-2 mono-reactive, and just 1 of 255 was cross-reactive with common cold coronaviruses. Both infection-induced and vaccine-induced clones contracted markedly at late post-vaccination timepoints, which is consistent with waning T cell responses.

As regards this clone: No antigen is known for it. Base-call qualities are not available, and no considerably larger clone is one nucleotide away.

The ViraFEST assay stimulated PBMC with viral peptide pools and then used TCR sequencing to identify antigen-specific CD4+ T cell clonotypes by expansion. After approximately 11 days of culture, CD4+ T cells were isolated with the EasySep CD4+ T cell isolation kit. Negative nucleocapsid antibody results before and after vaccination confirmed that the healthy vaccine recipients had no prior SARS-CoV-2 infection. A few million PBMC per well were cultured with about 10 ug/ml peptides in IMDM containing approximately 4.7% human AB serum, approximately 10 IU/ml IL-2 and gentamicin. On days 3 and 7, half of the culture medium was replaced with fresh IL-2-containing medium. Unless otherwise noted, each peptide stimulation condition was cultured in triplicate wells. PBMC were separated from whole blood using Ficoll-Paque Plus gradient centrifugation and were then either cryopreserved at -140C or used fresh. The overlapping peptide pools covered the spike proteins of SARS-CoV-2 as well as those of the common cold coronaviruses HCoV-NL63, HCoV-OC43 and HCoV-229E. The QIAamp micro DNA kit was used to extract genomic DNA from the cultured CD4+ T cells.

V ends up 6 bases short and J 7 bases short, with an unmatched junction base count of 7. CDR1 and CDR2 were assigned from the germline V gene as SNHLY and FYNNEI. Taken from cysteine to phenylalanine, the CDR3 has 14 residues. Only CDR3 DNA remains: 42 bases, in frame from the first base. The TCR comes from a human donor who received a COVID-19 vaccine. Source: CD4+ T cells from PBMCs cultured with HCoV-NL63 spike peptides, taken before COVID-19 vaccination. This sample's cell subset or site label indicates: HCoV-NL63 spike overlapping peptide pool stimulation. The chain employs TRBV2 and TRBJ1-4; 8 junctional bases match TRBD1. The nucleotide sequence reads as follows: TGTGCCAGCAGGGCCGACAGGGGAAGTGAAAAACTGTTTTTT. This encodes CASRADRGSEKLFF.